These T cell receptor beta chains were read from a single sample in a study of preoperative IRX-2 immunotherapy in early breast cancer. Sequenced by immunoSEQ multiplex PCR; TCRdb stores in-frame clones only, minus some. The table lists around 39,000 clones, 85% to 95% of them singletons. This material consisted of tumor tissue, taken after IRX-2 immunotherapy. Receptor source: a human donor with breast cancer. Each CDR3 is given with its conserved first and last residue. Fields, in order: D gene, CDR3 length, V gene, clone size, J gene, CDR3 DNA, CDR3 protein. The D gene is left open where the match is weak. Clone size is stated in some rows and not others, as once, few, many or a class when expanded.

D gene: -; CDR3 length: 16; V gene: TRBV5-4; clone size: -; J gene: TRBJ2-3; CDR3 DNA: TGTGCCAGCAGCATAGGGACGTCCCTAAGCACAGATACGCAGTATTTT; CDR3 protein: CASSIGTSLSTDTQYF
D gene: TRBD2; CDR3 length: 20; V gene: TRBV4-3; clone size: once; J gene: TRBJ2-1; CDR3 DNA: TGCGCCAGCAGCCAAGAATTTAGTTATGAAACTAGCGGGAGTAGTAATGAGCAGTTCTTC; CDR3 protein: CASSQEFSYETSGSSNEQFF
D gene: -; CDR3 length: 11; V gene: TRBV5-1; clone size: -; J gene: TRBJ2-7; CDR3 DNA: TGCGCCAGCAGCTTGCTACGCGAGCAGTACTTC; CDR3 protein: CASSLLREQYF
D gene: TRBD2; CDR3 length: 14; V gene: TRBV7-3; clone size: -; J gene: TRBJ2-1; CDR3 DNA: TGTGCCAGCAGCTTAATGGGGGGGTACAATGAGCAGTTCTTC; CDR3 protein: CASSLMGGYNEQFF
D gene: TRBD1; CDR3 length: 13; V gene: TRBV11-3; clone size: -; J gene: TRBJ2-3; CDR3 DNA: TGTGCCAGCAGCGGACAGGGTTTAGATACGCAGTATTTT; CDR3 protein: CASSGQGLDTQYF
D gene: -; CDR3 length: 13; V gene: TRBV28; clone size: -; J gene: TRBJ2-7; CDR3 DNA: TGTGCCAGCGCCGATCAACAGGGCTACGAGCAGTACTTC; CDR3 protein: CASADQQGYEQYF
D gene: -; CDR3 length: 14; V gene: TRBV9; clone size: -; J gene: TRBJ1-5; CDR3 DNA: TGTGCCAGCAGCGTAGACCCGGGAGGACAGCCCCAGCATTTT; CDR3 protein: CASSVDPGGQPQHF
D gene: TRBD2; CDR3 length: 17; V gene: TRBV10-3; clone size: -; J gene: TRBJ2-3; CDR3 DNA: TGTGCCATAGGATCCCGGACTAGCGGGAGTCTTGCAGATACGCAGTATTTT; CDR3 protein: CAIGSRTSGSLADTQYF
D gene: -; CDR3 length: 12; V gene: TRBV7-9; clone size: -; J gene: TRBJ2-7; CDR3 DNA: TGTGCCAGCAGCTTAGTCGGGTACGAGCAGTACTTC; CDR3 protein: CASSLVGYEQYF
D gene: -; CDR3 length: 15; V gene: TRBV9; clone size: -; J gene: TRBJ2-5; CDR3 DNA: TGTGCCAGCAGCCTACGCCTGGGGACCCAAGAGACCCAGTACTTC; CDR3 protein: CASSLRLGTQETQYF
D gene: TRBD1; CDR3 length: 15; V gene: TRBV19; clone size: -; J gene: TRBJ2-5; CDR3 DNA: TGTGCCAGTAGTAATTGGGGACAGCACCAAGAGACCCAGTACTTC; CDR3 protein: CASSNWGQHQETQYF
D gene: -; CDR3 length: 16; V gene: TRBV4-1; clone size: -; J gene: TRBJ2-3; CDR3 DNA: TGCGCCAGCAGCCAAAAACAGGGGGGGAGGACAGATACGCAGTATTTT; CDR3 protein: CASSQKQGGRTDTQYF
D gene: TRBD1; CDR3 length: 18; V gene: TRBV7-6; clone size: -; J gene: TRBJ2-5; CDR3 DNA: TGTGCCAGCAGCTTAACCCCGGGATTGGGACAGGGACAAGAGACCCAGTACTTC; CDR3 protein: CASSLTPGLGQGQETQYF
D gene: TRBD1; CDR3 length: 13; V gene: TRBV13; clone size: -; J gene: TRBJ1-4; CDR3 DNA: TGTGCCAGCAGCTTGGACAGGGGAGTGGGACTGTTTTTT; CDR3 protein: CASSLDRGVGLFF
D gene: -; CDR3 length: 11; V gene: TRBV4-1; clone size: -; J gene: TRBJ2-2; CDR3 DNA: TGCGCCAGCAGCCAAATCGGGGAGCTGTTTTTT; CDR3 protein: CASSQIGELFF
D gene: -; CDR3 length: 15; V gene: TRBV23-1; clone size: -; J gene: TRBJ2-7; CDR3 DNA: TGCGCCAGCAGTCAAGGAGCAAGTTCCCCATTTTGGCAGTACTTC; CDR3 protein: CASSQGASSPFWQYF
D gene: -; CDR3 length: 16; V gene: TRBV5-1; clone size: -; J gene: TRBJ2-2; CDR3 DNA: TGCGCCAGCAGCCCCGTGGGGGTCAGAACAACCGGGGAGCTGTTTTTT; CDR3 protein: CASSPVGVRTTGELFF
D gene: -; CDR3 length: 14; V gene: TRBV15; clone size: once; J gene: TRBJ2-3; CDR3 DNA: TGTGCCACCAGCTCCCGGGACCGGACAGATACGCAGTATTTT; CDR3 protein: CATSSRDRTDTQYF
D gene: -; CDR3 length: 11; V gene: TRBV18; clone size: -; J gene: TRBJ2-5; CDR3 DNA: TGTGCCAGCTCACGACAAGAGACCCAGTACTTC; CDR3 protein: CASSRQETQYF
D gene: -; CDR3 length: 15; V gene: TRBV18; clone size: once; J gene: TRBJ1-6; CDR3 DNA: TGTGCCAGCTCACCGGGGGGGGTAGCCGATTCACCCCTCCACTTT; CDR3 protein: CASSPGGVADSPLHF
D gene: TRBD1; CDR3 length: 16; V gene: TRBV19; clone size: once; J gene: TRBJ1-5; CDR3 DNA: TGTGCCAGTAGCCCCGACAGGGGGGTTGGCAATCAGCCCCAGCATTTT; CDR3 protein: CASSPDRGVGNQPQHF
D gene: -; CDR3 length: 12; V gene: TRBV6-1; clone size: once; J gene: TRBJ2-1; CDR3 DNA: TGTGCCAGCAGCTGGACGTATAATGAGCAGTTCTTC; CDR3 protein: CASSWTYNEQFF
D gene: -; CDR3 length: 13; V gene: TRBV5-1; clone size: -; J gene: TRBJ2-7; CDR3 DNA: TGCGCCAGCAGTCACGGACAAATTTACGAGCAGTACTTC; CDR3 protein: CASSHGQIYEQYF
D gene: -; CDR3 length: 14; V gene: TRBV29-1; clone size: -; J gene: TRBJ1-1; CDR3 DNA: TGCAGCGCCAGGGCAATGGGGACACCCGGGGGAGGTTTCTTT; CDR3 protein: CSARAMGTPGGGFF
D gene: -; CDR3 length: 15; V gene: TRBV15; clone size: -; J gene: TRBJ2-1; CDR3 DNA: TGTGCCACCAGCACTCGCTTCGGGCCTTACAATGAGCAGTTCTTC; CDR3 protein: CATSTRFGPYNEQFF
D gene: -; CDR3 length: 15; V gene: TRBV7-2; clone size: -; J gene: TRBJ1-2; CDR3 DNA: TGTGCCAGCAGCTTAGGCGGGCAGGGCCCCTATGGCTACACCTTC; CDR3 protein: CASSLGGQGPYGYTF
D gene: -; CDR3 length: 17; V gene: TRBV9; clone size: -; J gene: TRBJ1-6; CDR3 DNA: TGTGCCAGCAGCGTAGACGCCAGCAGCTCCTATAATTCACCCCTCCACTTT; CDR3 protein: CASSVDASSSYNSPLHF